A single sample is the source of the 2 T cell receptor beta chains below, sequenced in a study of a mutant IDH1 vaccine in newly diagnosed glioma (dated by TCRdb to about 2021). The sample's time point label, decoded: baseline, week 1 (first vaccination visit). The treatment or condition label, read with the paper, signifies: pre-vaccination baseline after standard-of-care therapy. The library was obtained by the immunoSEQ multiplex PCR assay. TCRdb carries this immuneACCESS record with in-frame sequences only. Its versions omit some clonotypes, under half of them owing to an unresolved V gene in the studies checked, with the rest unexplained. The sample data list over 80,000 clones, and approximately 90% of these were observed just once. Roughly 0.58% of the sample is in the top ten clones. The sequencing here drew on PBMCs, taken from a glioma patient treated with radiotherapy, temozolomide or both. These receptors came from a woman between 50 and 59 years old with glioma.

V and J are TRBV7-9 and TRBJ2-3, with TRBD2 matching over 9 bases. V lost 5 bases and J lost 5; bases outside the gene matches: 8. The CDR3 covers 15 residues. Looked up from germline, CDR1 is SEHNR and CDR2 is FQNEAQ (reference sequence). In DNA, the CDR3 is TGTGCCAGCAGCCCCGGGACTAGCAGAAAAGATACGCAGTATTTT. Translated: CASSPGTSRKDTQYF.

The gene calls are TRBV28 and TRBJ2-1, with 10 positions matching TRBD2. CDR1 is MDHEN and CDR2 is SYDVKM in the germline V gene. After removal of 5 bases from V and 8 bases from J, the junction contained 12 bases not matched to a gene. The CDR3 sequence is 16 residues long. CDR3 sequence reads: CASSIIAGGPRDEQFF. In DNA form, the CDR3 reads TGTGCCAGCAGTATAATAGCGGGAGGTCCTAGAGATGAGCAGTTCTTC. The whole variable domain, remainder taken from reference TRBV28 and TRBJ2-1, is DVKVTQSSRYLVKRTGEKVFLECVQDMDHENMFWYRQDPGLGLRLIYFSYDVKMKEKGDIPEGYSVSREKKERFSLILESASTNQTSMYLCASSIIAGGPRDEQFFGPGTRLTVL.